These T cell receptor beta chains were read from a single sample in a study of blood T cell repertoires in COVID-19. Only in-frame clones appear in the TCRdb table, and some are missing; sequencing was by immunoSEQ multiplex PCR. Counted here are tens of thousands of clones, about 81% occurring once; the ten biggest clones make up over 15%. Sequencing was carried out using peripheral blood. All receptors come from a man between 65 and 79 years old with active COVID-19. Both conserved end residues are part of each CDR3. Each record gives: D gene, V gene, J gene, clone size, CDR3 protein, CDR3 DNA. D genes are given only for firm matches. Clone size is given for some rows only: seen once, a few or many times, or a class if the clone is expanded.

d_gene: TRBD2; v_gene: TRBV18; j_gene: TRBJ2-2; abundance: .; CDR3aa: CASFIAGVSTGELFF; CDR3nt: TGTGCCAGCTTTATAGCGGGAGTGAGCACCGGGGAGCTGTTTTTT
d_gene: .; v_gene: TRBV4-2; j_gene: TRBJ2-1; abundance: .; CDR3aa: CASSGGSRNEQFF; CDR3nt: TGTGCCAGCAGTGGCGGCTCAAGGAATGAGCAGTTCTTC
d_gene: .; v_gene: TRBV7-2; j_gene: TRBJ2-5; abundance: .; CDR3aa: CASSPRTLTETQYF; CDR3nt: TGTGCCAGCAGCCCTCGGACTTTGACGGAGACCCAGTACTTC
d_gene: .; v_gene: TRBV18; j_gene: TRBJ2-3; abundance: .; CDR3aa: CASETTDTQYF; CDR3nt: TGTGCCAGCGAGACTACAGATACGCAGTATTTT
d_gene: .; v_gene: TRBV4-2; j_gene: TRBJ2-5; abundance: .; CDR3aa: CASSQPSAGRGQETQYF; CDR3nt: TGTGCCAGCAGCCAACCGTCTGCGGGGAGGGGGCAAGAGACCCAGTACTTC
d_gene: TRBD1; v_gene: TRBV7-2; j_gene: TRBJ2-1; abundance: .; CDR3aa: CASSLAGTGVYNEQFF; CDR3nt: TGTGCCAGCAGCTTAGCAGGGACAGGGGTGTACAATGAGCAGTTCTTC
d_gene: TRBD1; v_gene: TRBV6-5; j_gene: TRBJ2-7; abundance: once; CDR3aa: CASSYGGTGDPLKQYF; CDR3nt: TGTGCCAGCAGTTACGGGGGGACAGGGGACCCCTTAAAGCAGTACTTC
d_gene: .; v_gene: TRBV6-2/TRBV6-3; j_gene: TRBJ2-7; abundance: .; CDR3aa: CASSYRGGESPYEQYF; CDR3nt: TGTGCCAGCAGTTACCGGGGCGGGGAGTCCCCCTACGAGCAGTACTTC
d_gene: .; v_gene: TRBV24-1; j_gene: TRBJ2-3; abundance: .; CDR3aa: CATSDRGLWEYF; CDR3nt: TGTGCCACCAGTGATCGGGGACTCTGGGAGTATTTT
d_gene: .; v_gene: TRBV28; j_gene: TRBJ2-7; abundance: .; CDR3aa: CASIPGQSSYEQYF; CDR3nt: TGTGCCAGCATTCCGGGACAAAGCTCCTACGAGCAGTACTTC
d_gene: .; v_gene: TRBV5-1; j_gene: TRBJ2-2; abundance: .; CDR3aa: CASSLDHSTGELFF; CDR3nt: TGCGCCAGCAGCTTGGATCACAGCACCGGGGAGCTGTTTTTT
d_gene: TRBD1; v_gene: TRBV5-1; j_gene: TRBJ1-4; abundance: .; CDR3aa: CASSTGQGDEKLFF; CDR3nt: TGCGCCAGCAGCACGGGACAGGGGGATGAAAAACTGTTTTTT
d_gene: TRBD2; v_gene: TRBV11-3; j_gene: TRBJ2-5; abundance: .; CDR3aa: CASSPGTSGGETQYF; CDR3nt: TGTGCCAGCAGCCCCGGGACTAGCGGCGGGGAGACCCAGTACTTC
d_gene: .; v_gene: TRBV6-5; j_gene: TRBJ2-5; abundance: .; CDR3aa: CASFNGGTQYF; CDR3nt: TGTGCCAGCTTTAACGGCGGGACCCAGTACTTC
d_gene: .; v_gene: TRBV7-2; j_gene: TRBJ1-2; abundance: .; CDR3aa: CASSFSNPTKGYTF; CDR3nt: TGTGCCAGCAGCTTTAGCAACCCGACCAAAGGCTACACCTTC
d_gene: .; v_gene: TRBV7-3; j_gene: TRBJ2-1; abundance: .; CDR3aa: CASSSQGYNEQFF; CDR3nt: TGTGCCAGCAGCTCTCAGGGATACAATGAGCAGTTCTTC
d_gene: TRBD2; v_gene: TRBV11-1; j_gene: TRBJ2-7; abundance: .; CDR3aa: CASSHGTSGSYEQYF; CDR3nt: TGTGCCAGCAGCCACGGGACTAGCGGGAGCTACGAGCAGTACTTC
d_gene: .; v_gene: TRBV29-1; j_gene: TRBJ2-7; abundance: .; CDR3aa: CSAKRSSSYEQYF; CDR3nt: TGCAGCGCTAAAAGGAGTAGCTCCTACGAGCAGTACTTC
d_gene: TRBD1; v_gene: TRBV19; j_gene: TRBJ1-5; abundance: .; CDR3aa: CASSVTDRGFNQPQHF; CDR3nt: TGTGCCAGTAGTGTGACTGACAGGGGTTTCAATCAGCCCCAGCATTTT
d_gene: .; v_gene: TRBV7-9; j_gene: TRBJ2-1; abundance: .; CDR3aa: CASSINRDFNEQFF; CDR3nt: TGTGCCAGCAGCATAAACCGGGACTTCAATGAGCAGTTCTTC
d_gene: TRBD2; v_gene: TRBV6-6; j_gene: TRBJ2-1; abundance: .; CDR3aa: CASSSSGKLGEQFF; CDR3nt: TGTGCCAGCAGTTCTAGCGGGAAATTGGGTGAGCAGTTCTTC
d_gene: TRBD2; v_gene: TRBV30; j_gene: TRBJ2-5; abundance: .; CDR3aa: CAWIAGGPQETQYF; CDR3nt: TGTGCCTGGATAGCGGGAGGGCCTCAAGAGACCCAGTACTTC
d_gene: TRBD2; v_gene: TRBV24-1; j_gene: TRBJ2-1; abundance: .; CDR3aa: CATRFSTSGRGNEQFF; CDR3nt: TGTGCCACCAGATTTTCGACTAGCGGGAGGGGTAATGAGCAGTTCTTC
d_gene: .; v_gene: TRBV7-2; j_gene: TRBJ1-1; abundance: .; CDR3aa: CASSLGSYLSGTEAFF; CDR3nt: TGTGCCAGCAGCTTAGGTTCCTATTTGTCGGGGACTGAAGCTTTCTTT
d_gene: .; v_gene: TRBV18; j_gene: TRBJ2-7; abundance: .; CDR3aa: CASSPEGGYTEQYF; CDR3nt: TGTGCCAGCTCACCGGAGGGTGGTTATACCGAGCAGTACTTC
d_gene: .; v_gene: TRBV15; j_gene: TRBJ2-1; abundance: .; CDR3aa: CATSRDSNEQFF; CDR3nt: TGTGCCACCAGCAGAGATAGTAATGAGCAGTTCTTC
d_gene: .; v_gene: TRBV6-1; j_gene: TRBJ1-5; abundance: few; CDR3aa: CASSENSPHQPQHF; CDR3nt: TGTGCCAGCAGTGAGAACAGTCCTCATCAGCCCCAGCATTTT
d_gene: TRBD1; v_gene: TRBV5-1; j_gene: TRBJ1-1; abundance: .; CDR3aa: CASSLDRGTEAFF; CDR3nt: TGCGCCAGCAGCTTGGACAGGGGGACTGAAGCTTTCTTT
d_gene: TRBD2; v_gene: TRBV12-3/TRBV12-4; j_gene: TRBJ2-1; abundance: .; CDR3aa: CASNILAGGEQFF; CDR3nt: TGTGCCAGCAACATCCTAGCGGGAGGGGAGCAGTTCTTC
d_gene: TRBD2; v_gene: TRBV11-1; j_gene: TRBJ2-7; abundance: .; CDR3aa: CASSLAGASYEQYF; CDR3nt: TGTGCCAGCAGCCTAGCGGGAGCCTCCTACGAGCAGTACTTC
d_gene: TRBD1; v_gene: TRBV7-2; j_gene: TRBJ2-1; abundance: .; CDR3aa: CASSFRTGGNEQFF; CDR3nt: TGTGCCAGCAGCTTTCGGACAGGGGGGAATGAGCAGTTCTTC
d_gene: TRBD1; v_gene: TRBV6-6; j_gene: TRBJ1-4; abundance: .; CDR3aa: CASSKRTGDEKLFF; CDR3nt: TGTGCCAGCAGTAAACGGACAGGGGATGAAAAACTGTTTTTT
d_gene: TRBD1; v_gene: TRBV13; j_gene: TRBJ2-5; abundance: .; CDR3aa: CASSIDREETQYF; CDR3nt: TGTGCCAGCAGTATTGACAGGGAAGAGACCCAGTACTTC
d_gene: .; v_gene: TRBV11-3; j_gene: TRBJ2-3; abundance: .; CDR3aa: CASSSGSGSTDTQYF; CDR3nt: TGTGCCAGCAGCTCAGGTAGTGGGAGCACAGATACGCAGTATTTT
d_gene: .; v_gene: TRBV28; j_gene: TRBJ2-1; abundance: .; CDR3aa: CASTVDSSYNEQFF; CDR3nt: TGTGCCAGCACCGTTGACAGCTCCTACAATGAGCAGTTCTTC
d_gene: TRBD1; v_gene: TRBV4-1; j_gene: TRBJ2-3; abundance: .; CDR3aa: CASSLGQGPLTDTQYF; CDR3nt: TGCGCCAGCAGCCTGGGACAGGGGCCTCTTACAGATACGCAGTATTTT